This T cell receptor beta chain was found in a study of blood T cell repertoires in COVID-19. Profiling relied on immunoSEQ multiplex PCR, and the TCRdb table lists in-frame clones only, not all of them. The table records approximately 230,000 clones, around 88% of them present only once. V was shortened by 1 base and J by 8 bases, with 12 bases between the two germline ends. The CDR3 loop spans 14 amino acids. Germline assignment: CDR1 KGHSH and CDR2 LQKENI. This TCR was recovered from an elderly man with acute or convalescent COVID-19. The J gene is TRBJ1-5, the V gene TRBV18; D remains unclear. Sequences were obtained from peripheral blood. DNA for the CDR3: TGTGCCAGCTCACCACTTTTCGGGAATGAGCCCCAGCATTTT. Its translation: CASSPLFGNEPQHF. Variable domain in full (rest from reference TRBV18 and TRBJ1-5): NAGVMQNPRHLVRRRGQEARLRCSPMKGHSHVYWYRQLPEEGLKFMVYLQKENIIDESGMPKERFSAEFPKEGPSILRIQQVVRGDSAAYFCASSPLFGNEPQHFGDGTRLSIL.